This is a list of T cell receptor beta chains from one sample in a study of human T cells and chemical hapten exposure. TCRdb analysed the RACE reads with MiXCR anew, one entry per CDR3 protein. The sample lists about 120,000 distinct CDR3 sequences; around an eighth were seen once. The specimen was whole blood, collected in connection with sensitization to the hapten diphenylcyclopropenone (DPC). The origin of the receptors is a woman younger than 30 with alopecia areata. Some clones in this sample may be carry-over from other donors' samples. CDR3s include the opening cysteine and the closing phenylalanine or tryptophan. The D gene is left open where the match is weak. Part of the rows lack a size; the others show once, few, many or a class for expanded clones.

size	V	J	D	DNA	CDR3
few	TRBV25-1	TRBJ1-1	.	TGTGCCAGCAGTGTCCAAGGGGGGGGCACTGAAGCTTTCTTT	CASSVQGGGTEAFF
many	TRBV27	TRBJ2-5	.	TGTGCCAGCAGTTCACAAGAGACCCAGTACTTC	CASSSQETQYF
few	TRBV6-6	TRBJ2-2	.	TGTGCCACCCGCCCGCGAGGCAGTCAGGGAACCGGGGAGCTGTTTTTT	CATRPRGSQGTGELFF
many	TRBV7-8	TRBJ2-5	.	TGTGCCAGCAGCTCCGGACGGGAGACCCAGTACTTC	CASSSGRETQYF
.	TRBV7-7	TRBJ2-1	.	TGTGCCAGCAGCCCCTCAGCGGGCAATGAGCAGTTCTTC	CASSPSAGNEQFF
.	TRBV7-2	TRBJ2-3	TRBD2	TGTGCCAGCAGCTTACAACTAGCGGGGTGGGGTGATACGCAGTATTTT	CASSLQLAGWGDTQYF
.	TRBV20-1	TRBJ2-3	TRBD2	TGCAGTGCTCACCGGGACTACACAGATACGCAGTATTTT	CSAHRDYTDTQYF
few	TRBV7-6	TRBJ1-4	.	TGTGCCAGCACCCCTGGGGGGGCTGAACTGTTTTTT	CASTPGGAELFF
.	TRBV6-5	TRBJ1-2	TRBD1	TGTGCCAGCATGGGACGGCCGGGACAGGGTCCTATAACTGCTGGCTACACCTTC	CASMGRPGQGPITAGYTF
.	TRBV29-1	TRBJ1-2	TRBD1	TGCAGCGTTGACCCTGGGACAGGCTATGGCTACACCTTC	CSVDPGTGYGYTF
.	TRBV27	TRBJ1-5	.	TGTGCCAGCAGTTTCGGACGAAGCAATCAGCCCCAGCATTTT	CASSFGRSNQPQHF
.	TRBV30	TRBJ2-2	TRBD2	TGTGCCTGCACTAGCGGGGGAGGCGGGGAGCTGTTTTTT	CACTSGGGGELFF
.	TRBV4-3	TRBJ2-7	TRBD2	TGCGCCAGCAGCCGCCTAGCGGGGAAGGAATACGAGCAGTACTTC	CASSRLAGKEYEQYF
few	TRBV6-5	TRBJ1-4	.	TGTGCCAGCTCCCTTATTGGTTTGTCGGGTAATGAAAAACTGTTTTTT	CASSLIGLSGNEKLFF
few	TRBV18	TRBJ1-1	.	TGTGCCAGCTCACCGGACAGCTACACTGAAGCTTTCTTT	CASSPDSYTEAFF
few	TRBV7-8	TRBJ1-3	.	TGTGCCAGCAGCTTAGCGGGGGGAGATTTACCGATATATTTT	CASSLAGGDLPIYF
many	TRBV5-1	TRBJ2-7	.	TGCGCCAGCAGTACAACCGGGGTTTACCCCTACGAGCAGTACTTC	CASSTTGVYPYEQYF
.	TRBV6-1	TRBJ1-2	.	TGTGCCAGCAGTATGGTTAGCTATGGCTACACCTTC	CASSMVSYGYTF
many	TRBV18	TRBJ1-1	.	TGTGCCAGCTCACCACCGATCAAAAAACGTTACACTGAAGCTTTCTTT	CASSPPIKKRYTEAFF
.	TRBV18	TRBJ2-5	.	TGTGCCAGCTCACCACTAAATAAAGAGACCCAGTACTTC	CASSPLNKETQYF
.	TRBV2	TRBJ2-5	.	TGTGCCACCCGGTGGGGGGTACAAGAGACCCAGTACTTC	CATRWGVQETQYF
many	TRBV30	TRBJ2-1	.	TGTGCCTGGAGTATGCCCCGGGTGCAGGCAGAAGAGCAGTTCTTC	CAWSMPRVQAEEQFF
.	TRBV12-3/TRBV12-4	TRBJ2-7	.	TGTGCCAGCAGAACTGGACAGTACTCCTACGAGCAGTACTTC	CASRTGQYSYEQYF
few	TRBV2	TRBJ2-3	TRBD1	TGTGCCACCGTGGGACAGAGGACAGATACGCAGTATTTT	CATVGQRTDTQYF
few	TRBV6-2/TRBV6-3	TRBJ2-2	.	TGTGCCAGCCATCTCGGCAGGGTAAACACCGGGGAGCTGTTTTTT	CASHLGRVNTGELFF
.	TRBV7-2	TRBJ2-3	TRBD2	TGTGCCAGCACCCCCTTGGCGGGGGGGCCCACAGATACGCAGTATTTT	CASTPLAGGPTDTQYF
few	TRBV20-1	TRBJ2-7	.	TGCAGTGCTAGCTCAGGGGGGACAAGGTCCTACGAGCAGTACTTC	CSASSGGTRSYEQYF
.	TRBV18	TRBJ2-4	.	TGTGCCAGCTCACCTGTTCAGGGGGGAAACATTCAGTACTTC	CASSPVQGGNIQYF
many	TRBV20-1	TRBJ1-2	.	TGCAGTGCTCCGGACGTCAGGGGAGACTATGGCTACACCTTC	CSAPDVRGDYGYTF
.	TRBV27	TRBJ1-6	.	TGTGCCAGCAGTTCCCTAACAGGGAATTCACCCCTCCACTTT	CASSSLTGNSPLHF
.	TRBV6-2/TRBV6-3	TRBJ2-2	TRBD1	TGTGCCAGCAGTTACCGTCAGGGGGCGAGCGGGGAGCTGTTTTTT	CASSYRQGASGELFF
few	TRBV10-3	TRBJ2-7	TRBD1	TGTGCCACCAGGACAGGGACCTACGAGCAGTACTTC	CATRTGTYEQYF
.	TRBV7-9	TRBJ1-1	.	TGTGCCAGCAGCTTAATGGGAAGAAACACTGAAGCTTTCTTT	CASSLMGRNTEAFF
few	TRBV20-1	TRBJ1-1	.	TGCAGTGCCAGGAGGGAAGGCAGTGAAGCTTTCTTT	CSARREGSEAFF
few	TRBV6-5	TRBJ2-7	.	TGTGCCAGCAGTTCCTTGCCGTCCCAAGTCGAGCAGTACTTC	CASSSLPSQVEQYF
many	TRBV28	TRBJ1-3	.	TGTGCCAGCAGTTACAATTCTGGAAACACCATATATTTT	CASSYNSGNTIYF
many	TRBV20-1	TRBJ2-5	TRBD1	TGCAGTGCTAGCACAGGGGCGCGTGGGGGGACCCAGTACTTC	CSASTGARGGTQYF
few	TRBV7-9	TRBJ1-1	.	TGTGCCAGCAGCTTTAAACCGAACACTGAAGCTTTCTTT	CASSFKPNTEAFF
.	TRBV12-3/TRBV12-4	TRBJ2-1	.	TGTGCCAGCCATGGACAGCAAACCTACAATGAGCAGTTCTTC	CASHGQQTYNEQFF
many	TRBV20-1	TRBJ1-6	.	TGCAGTGCTAGAGCGCTCGATGGGAATTCACCCCTCCACTTT	CSARALDGNSPLHF
.	TRBV7-9	TRBJ1-5	TRBD1	TGTGCCAGCGGGACAGGGAGTAGCAATCAGCCCCAGCATTTT	CASGTGSSNQPQHF
few	TRBV7-6	TRBJ2-7	.	TGTGCCAGCAGCTTAGCCAGGGGACCCTTTTACGAGCAGTACTTC	CASSLARGPFYEQYF
few	TRBV7-8	TRBJ2-1	.	TGTGCCAGCAGCTTACCGCCCTACCTCAGGGAAGTCTACAATGAGCAGTTCTTC	CASSLPPYLREVYNEQFF